These 20 T cell receptor beta chains were all obtained from the same sample, sequenced in a study of T cell responses to AZD1222 COVID-19 vaccine. The protocol was immunoSEQ multiplex PCR, while the TCRdb copy is restricted to in-frame clones and leaves out a portion. This table has roughly 130,000 clones, over 90% appearing once. The material was peripheral blood, obtained on day 0 of AZD1222 vaccination. Receptors were obtained from an adult in good health.

This clone was found once. The chain employs TRBV5-5 and TRBJ2-2; D is uncertain. Per the germline V gene, CDR1 is SGHKS and CDR2 is YYEKEE (reference sequence). V shed 4 bases and J shed 2 bases, with 9 bases lying between them. CDR3 length: 14 residues. This CDR3 is CASSRVRNTGELFF. The CDR3 bases are TGTGCCAGCAGCCGGGTTAGAAACACCGGGGAGCTGTTTTTT.

This clone was picked up one time. This chain joins TRBV12-5 and TRBJ1-2; the match to TRBD1 covers 10 bases. This CDR3 has 19 residues. Trimming took 1 base from V and 6 from J; bases not matched to a gene: 17. Per germline, CDR1 LGHNT and CDR2 FRNRAP. The CDR3 loop is CASGLAPEGQGISWHGYTF. CDR3 nucleotide sequence: TGTGCTAGTGGTTTGGCCCCGGAGGGACAGGGGATTTCGTGGCATGGCTACACCTTC.

The chain couples TRBV6-2 or TRBV6-3 to TRBJ1-2; no clear D gene. CDR1 is MNHEY and CDR2 is SVGEGT in the germline V gene. This CDR3 comprises 13 residues. The V and J ends lost 4 bases and 5 bases respectively, with 11 bases between them. The CDR3 sequence is CASSFAGAYGYTF. In DNA form, the CDR3 reads TGTGCCAGCAGTTTTGCCGGCGCTTATGGCTACACCTTC.

This clone was observed once. This rearrangement joins TRBV6-6 to TRBJ1-1; 9 nucleotides agree with TRBD1. Germline V gene data show CDR1 as MNHNY and CDR2 as SVGAGI (reference sequence). V was clipped by 6 bases and J by 11 bases; unmatched bases: 10. The CDR3 covers 13 residues. The CDR3 DNA sequence: TGTGCCAGCAGCCCCCAACAGGGGGCAGCGGCTTTCTTT. Protein sequence: CASSPQQGAAAFF.

The genes are TRBV6-5 and TRBJ1-5, with 8 bases that match TRBD1. Germline assignment: CDR1 MNHEY and CDR2 SVGAGI. The CDR3 length is 14 residues. V trimming: 2 bases; J trimming: 5 bases; junction bases outside the gene matches: 2. CDR3 region: CASSYDRGHQPQHF. The CDR3 nucleotides read TGTGCCAGCAGTTACGACAGGGGACATCAGCCCCAGCATTTT.

The CDR3 DNA follows: TGTGCCAGCAGTGAAATGGGATTGGCCAAAAACATTCAGTACTTC. This sequence encodes CASSEMGLAKNIQYF. This chain links TRBV2 with TRBJ2-4; D call uncertain. Germline V CDR1 and CDR2: SNHLY, FYNNEI. This CDR3 comprises 15 residues. Trimming left V 2 bases short and J 1 base short, with 9 bases between.

This clone was seen more than once but under ten times. The V and J genes are TRBV19 and TRBJ2-7, with 8 bases matching TRBD1. This CDR3 contains 13 residues. J was trimmed by 4 bases and V by 5 bases; bases with no gene match: 4. Per the germline V gene, CDR1 is LNHDA and CDR2 is SQIVND (reference sequence). CDR3 protein: CASSRTGTYEQYF. CDR3 bases: TGTGCCAGTAGTCGGACAGGGACGTACGAGCAGTACTTC.

This clone was seen just once. The gene calls are TRBV30 and TRBJ2-1; no firm D call. Germline V gene lookup returns CDR1 GTSNPN and CDR2 SVGIG (reference sequence). V lost 2 bases, J lost 8 bases, and 4 bases lay in between. The CDR3 has 10 amino acids. CDR3 DNA: TGTGCCTGGAGTTTGGATGAGCAGTTCTTC. Translating gives CAWSLDEQFF.

The V call is TRBV19, the J call TRBJ1-2; 8 bases agree with TRBD1. Trimming at V came to 7 bases and at J to 4 bases, leaving 8 bases not matched to a gene. The CDR3 totals 14 residues. Germline assignment: CDR1 LNHDA and CDR2 SQIVND (reference sequence). In DNA, the CDR3 is TGTGCCAGTAATTCAGGGGGCGGTAGCTATGGCTACACCTTC. Its translation: CASNSGGGSYGYTF.

This chain uses TRBV4-3 with TRBJ1-2; D might be TRBD1 (6 bases). CDR3 length: 16 amino acids. CDR1 is LGHNA and CDR2 is YSLEER in the germline V gene. V gave up 1 base and J gave up 4 bases, with 16 bases separating them. The CDR3 nucleotides are TGCGCCAGCAGCCAAGGACCCACAGGGACTGGCTATGGCTACACCTTC. Translated, it gives CASSQGPTGTGYGYTF.

This chain connects TRBV5-1 to TRBJ1-1, with D tentatively TRBD1 (5 bases). Germline lookup yields CDR1 SGHRS and CDR2 YFSETQ. This CDR3 comprises 15 residues. V dropped 3 bases and J dropped 3 bases, with 15 bases sitting between them. DNA for the CDR3: TGCGCCAGCAGCTGGACGGGGGAGAGGTACACTGAAGCTTTCTTT. Amino acid sequence: CASSWTGERYTEAFF.

This clone was found once. The CDR3 region is CAWTEQVNTGELFF. CDR3 DNA sequence: TGTGCCTGGACGGAACAGGTTAACACCGGGGAGCTGTTTTTT. The chain uses TRBV30 and TRBJ2-2, with a tentative D call TRBD1 (5 bases). V gave up 4 bases and J gave up 2 bases, with 11 bases separating them. The germline CDR1 and CDR2 sequences are GTSNPN and SVGIG (reference sequence). The CDR3 contains 14 residues.

The chain couples TRBV29-1 to TRBJ1-6; TRBD1 agrees at 7 bases. After removal of 7 bases from V and 7 bases from J, the junction contained 4 bases not matched to a gene. The CDR3 consists of 12 residues. Germline V gene sequence: CDR1 SQVTM, CDR2 ANQGSEA. The CDR3 DNA follows: TGCAGCGCCAGGGACAGCAATTCACCCCTCCACTTT. It translates to CSARDSNSPLHF. Based on the CDR3 plus reference TRBV29-1 and TRBJ1-6, the full variable domain is SAVISQKPSRDICQRGTSLTIQCQVDSQVTMMFWYRQQPGQSLTLIATANQGSEATYESGFVIDKFPISRPNLTFSTLTVSNMSPEDSSIYLCSARDSNSPLHFGNGTRLTVT.

The rearrangement uses TRBV19 and TRBJ2-2; D gene ambiguous. Per germline, CDR1 LNHDA and CDR2 SQIVND (reference sequence). This CDR3 region has 16 residues. Trimming stripped 7 bases from V and 0 bases from J, with 15 bases between. CDR3 in amino acids: CASIDNADSNTGELFF. DNA of the CDR3: TGTGCCAGTATCGATAACGCCGACTCGAACACCGGGGAGCTGTTTTTT. The full variable domain, in which reference TRBV19 and TRBJ2-2 provide the parts outside the CDR3, is DGGITQSPKYLFRKEGQNVTLSCEQNLNHDAMYWYRQDPGQGLRLIYYSQIVNDFQKGDIAEGYSVSREKKESFPLTVTSAQKNPTAFYLCASIDNADSNTGELFFGEGSRLTVL.

This chain links TRBV6-2 or TRBV6-3 with TRBJ2-1; D is ambiguous. CDR1 is MNHEY and CDR2 is SVGEGT in the germline V gene. V gave up 5 bases and J gave up 0 bases, with 14 bases separating them. The CDR3 has 16 residues. The CDR3 is CASSPSIESSYNEQFF. The CDR3, as DNA: TGTGCCAGCAGTCCCTCTATAGAGTCCTCCTACAATGAGCAGTTCTTC.

The chain joins TRBV11-3 to TRBJ1-5; D ambiguous. The CDR3 totals 11 residues. The germline V gene encodes CDR1 SGHNT and CDR2 YENEEA. V was clipped by 3 bases and J by 4 bases, with 1 base between them. CDR3 nucleotide sequence: TGTGCCAGCAGCTTTAATCAGCCCCAGCATTTT. It is translated as CASSFNQPQHF.

This rearrangement joins TRBV19 to TRBJ2-3; D unresolved. The V gene's germline CDR1 is LNHDA and CDR2 SQIVND (reference sequence). V dropped 10 bases and J dropped 2 bases, with 13 bases sitting between them. The CDR3 has 13 residues. As DNA, the CDR3 is TGTGCCACCCAAGGCAGGAACACAGATACGCAGTATTTT. This gives the protein CATQGRNTDTQYF.

This rearrangement joins TRBV30 to TRBJ2-1; 8 bases align to TRBD2. The CDR3 is made up of 14 amino acids. V gave up 4 bases and J gave up 4 bases; unmatched junction bases: 6. The germline gives CDR1 GTSNPN, CDR2 SVGIG (reference sequence). The CDR3 loop is CAWNTGGTYNEQFF. As DNA, the CDR3 is TGTGCCTGGAATACGGGAGGGACGTACAATGAGCAGTTCTTC.

V is TRBV29-1 and J is TRBJ2-7; D is possibly TRBD2 (6 bases). The CDR3 runs 14 residues. The ends were cut back, 3 bases at V and 4 bases at J, with 16 bases in the middle. Germline values: CDR1 SQVTM, CDR2 ANQGSEA. CDR3 nucleotide sequence: TGCAGCGTTGAGAGCGGGCCCTCGGGATACGAGCAGTACTTC. As protein: CSVESGPSGYEQYF.

CDR3: CASRPFTRGGFYEQYF. The CDR3 DNA sequence: TGTGCCAGCAGGCCCTTTACTAGGGGGGGTTTCTACGAGCAGTACTTC. The chain recombines TRBV28 with TRBJ2-7; tentatively, D is TRBD2 (7 bases). The CDR3 is made up of 16 amino acids. V was cut by 6 bases and J by 3 bases, with 21 bases left in between. CDR1 and CDR2 from the germline V gene are MDHEN and SYDVKM.